This record looks at one T cell receptor (beta chain) sequence and its context. This sample was included in a study of blood T cell repertoires in COVID-19. Assay used: immunoSEQ multiplex PCR; TCRdb lists only in-frame clones, some missing. The sample comprises 89,000 or so clones, about 85% of which are singletons, and approximately 13% rests with the top ten. V lost 4 bases and J lost 0; bases outside the gene matches: 6. Germline CDR1 reads MGHRA; CDR2 reads YSYEKL. This CDR3 contains 18 residues. The rearrangement uses TRBV4-1 and TRBJ2-1, with TRBD2 identical over 13 bases. The specimen sequenced was peripheral blood. This sequence originates from a human donor in a cohort sampled during active COVID-19. CDR3 sequence (DNA): TGCGCCAGCAGCCCCTCGGGACTAGCGGGAAGCTCCTACAATGAGCAGTTCTTC. Its translation: CASSPSGLAGSSYNEQFF.